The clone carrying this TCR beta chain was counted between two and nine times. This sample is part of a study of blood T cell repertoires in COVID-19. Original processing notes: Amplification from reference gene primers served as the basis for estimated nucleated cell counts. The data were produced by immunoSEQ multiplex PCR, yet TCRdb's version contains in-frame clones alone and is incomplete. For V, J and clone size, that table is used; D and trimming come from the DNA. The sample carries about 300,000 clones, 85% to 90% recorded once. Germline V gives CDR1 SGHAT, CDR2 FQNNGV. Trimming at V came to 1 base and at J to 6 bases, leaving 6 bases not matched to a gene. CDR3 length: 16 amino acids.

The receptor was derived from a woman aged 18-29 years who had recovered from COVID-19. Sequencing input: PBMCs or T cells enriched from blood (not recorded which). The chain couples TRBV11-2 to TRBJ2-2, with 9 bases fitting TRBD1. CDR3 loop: CASSLGWTGDPGELFF. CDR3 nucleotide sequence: TGTGCCAGCAGCTTAGGGTGGACAGGGGATCCCGGGGAGCTGTTTTTT.